The subject of this entry is one T cell receptor (beta chain). Its antigen remains unidentified. Each CDR3 protein is one row after TCRdb ran MiXCR on the 5' RACE reads. The table lists roughly 550,000 distinct CDR3 sequences, 20% of them singletons. This specimen comes from a study of T-cell memory formation after mild COVID-19. On the study more broadly: TCR clustering was largely donor specific. Study-level results: Clones contracting day 15 to 85 were balanced CD4/CD8; later expanders leaned CD4+. Proof of SARS-CoV-2 specificity was absent for the second-wave clones that crested on day 37. Among contracting clones, CD4+ were mainly CM/EM and CD8+ enriched in EMRA.

Per the germline V gene, CDR1 is SEHNR and CDR2 is FQNEAQ (reference sequence). The CDR3 consists of 13 residues. V was clipped by 3 bases and J by 6 bases, with 8 bases between them. This chain uses TRBV7-9 with TRBJ2-2, with unresolved D. The TCR sequence derives from an adult woman who had mild COVID-19 (a few samples of this study predate the infection). Cell type and time point are not known. Sequenced input: PBMCs or a T cell subset sorted from them (not recorded which). CDR3 nucleotides: TGTGCCAGCAGCTTCAGAGTCTCCGGGGAGCTGTTTTTT. Translation: CASSFRVSGELFF. Based on the CDR3 plus reference TRBV7-9 and TRBJ2-2, the full variable domain is DTGVSQNPRHKITKRGQNVTFRCDPISEHNRLYWYRQTLGQGPEFLTYFQNEAQLEKSRLLSDRFSAERPKGSFSTLEIQRTEQGDSAMYLCASSFRVSGELFFGEGSRLTVL.